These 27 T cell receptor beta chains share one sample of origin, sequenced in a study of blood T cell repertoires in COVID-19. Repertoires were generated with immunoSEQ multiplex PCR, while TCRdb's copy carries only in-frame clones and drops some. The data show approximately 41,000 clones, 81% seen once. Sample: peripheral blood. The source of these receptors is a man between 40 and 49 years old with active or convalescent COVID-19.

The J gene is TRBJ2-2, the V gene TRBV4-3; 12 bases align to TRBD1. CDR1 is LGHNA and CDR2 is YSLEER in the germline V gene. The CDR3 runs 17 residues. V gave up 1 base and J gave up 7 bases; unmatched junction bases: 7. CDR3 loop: CASSQAGTGGLNGELFF. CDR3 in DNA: TGCGCCAGCAGCCAAGCTGGGACAGGGGGCCTAAACGGGGAGCTGTTTTTT.

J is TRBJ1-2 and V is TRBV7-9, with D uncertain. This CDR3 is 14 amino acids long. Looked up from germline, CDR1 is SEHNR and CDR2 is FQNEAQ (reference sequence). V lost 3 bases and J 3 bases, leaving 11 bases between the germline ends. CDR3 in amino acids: CASSFLDGDYGYTF. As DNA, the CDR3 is TGTGCCAGCAGCTTCCTAGACGGAGACTATGGCTACACCTTC.

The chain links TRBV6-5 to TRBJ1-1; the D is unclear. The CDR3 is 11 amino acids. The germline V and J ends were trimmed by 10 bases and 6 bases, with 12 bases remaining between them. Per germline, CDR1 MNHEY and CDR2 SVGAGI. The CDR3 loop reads CAIGDWAEAFF. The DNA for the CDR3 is TGTGCCATAGGAGATTGGGCTGAAGCTTTCTTT.

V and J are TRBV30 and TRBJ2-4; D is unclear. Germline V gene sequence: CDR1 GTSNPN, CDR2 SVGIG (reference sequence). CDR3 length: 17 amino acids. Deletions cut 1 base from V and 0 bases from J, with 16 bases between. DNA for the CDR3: TGTGCCTGGAGTGAAAGGAGAACCGACGGAGCCAAAAACATTCAGTACTTC. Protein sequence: CAWSERRTDGAKNIQYF. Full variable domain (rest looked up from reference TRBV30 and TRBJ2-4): SQTIHQWPATLVQPVGSPLSLECTVEGTSNPNLYWYRQAAGRGLQLLFYSVGIGQISSEVPQNLSASRPQDRQFILSSKKLLLSDSGFYLCAWSERRTDGAKNIQYFGAGTRLSVL.

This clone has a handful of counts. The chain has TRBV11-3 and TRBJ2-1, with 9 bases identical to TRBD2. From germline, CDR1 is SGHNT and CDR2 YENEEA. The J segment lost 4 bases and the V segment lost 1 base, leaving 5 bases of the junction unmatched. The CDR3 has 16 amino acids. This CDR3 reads CASSLVGLAAYNEQFF. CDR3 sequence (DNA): TGTGCCAGCAGCTTAGTGGGACTAGCAGCGTACAATGAGCAGTTCTTC. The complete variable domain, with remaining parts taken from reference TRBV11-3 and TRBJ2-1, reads EAGVVQSPRYKIIEKKQPVAFWCNPISGHNTLYWYLQNLGQGPELLIRYENEEAVDDSQLPKDRFSAERLKGVDSTLKIQPAELGDSAVYLCASSLVGLAAYNEQFFGPGTRLTVL.

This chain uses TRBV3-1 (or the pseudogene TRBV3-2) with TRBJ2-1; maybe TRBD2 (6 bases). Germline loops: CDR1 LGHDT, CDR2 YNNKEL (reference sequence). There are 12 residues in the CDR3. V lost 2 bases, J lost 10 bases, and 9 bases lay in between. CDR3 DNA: TGTGCCAGCAGCCAAACCGGAGGGGAGCAGTTCTTC. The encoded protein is CASSQTGGEQFF.

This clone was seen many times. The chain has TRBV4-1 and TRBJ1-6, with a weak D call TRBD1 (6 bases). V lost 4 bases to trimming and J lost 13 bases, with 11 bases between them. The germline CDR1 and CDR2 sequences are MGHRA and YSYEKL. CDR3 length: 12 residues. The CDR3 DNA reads TGCGCCAGCAGCCCCAGGGGAGGGCCCCTCCACTTT. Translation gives CASSPRGGPLHF.

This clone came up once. CDR3 bases: TGTGCCAGCAGCGTACCGGGGGGGGAGGCCAACTATGGCTACACCTTC. This translates into CASSVPGGEANYGYTF. This chain joins TRBV9 and TRBJ1-2, with D possibly TRBD1 on 5 matching bases. V was shortened by 1 base and J by 2 bases, with 15 bases between the two germline ends. CDR1 and CDR2 (germline): SGDLS, YYNGEE. CDR3 length: 16 residues. The full variable domain, in which reference TRBV9 and TRBJ1-2 provide the parts outside the CDR3, is DSGVTQTPKHLITATGQRVTLRCSPRSGDLSVYWYQQSLDQGLQFLIQYYNGEERAKGNILERFSAQQFPDLHSELNLSSLELGDSALYFCASSVPGGEANYGYTFGSGTRLTVV.

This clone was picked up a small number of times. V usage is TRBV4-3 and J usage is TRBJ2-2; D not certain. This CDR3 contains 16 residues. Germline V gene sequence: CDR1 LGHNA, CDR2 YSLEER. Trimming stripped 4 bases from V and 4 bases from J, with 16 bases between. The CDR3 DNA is TGCGCCAGCAGCCTCTTTAACTATGTGCCCACCGGGGAGCTGTTTTTT. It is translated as CASSLFNYVPTGELFF.

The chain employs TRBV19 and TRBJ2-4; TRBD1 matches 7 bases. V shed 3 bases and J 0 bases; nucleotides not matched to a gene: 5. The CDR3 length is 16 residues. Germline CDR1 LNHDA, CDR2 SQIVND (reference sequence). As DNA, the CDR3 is TGTGCCAGTAGTATTGGGACAGTACTAGCCAAAAACATTCAGTACTTC. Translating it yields CASSIGTVLAKNIQYF.

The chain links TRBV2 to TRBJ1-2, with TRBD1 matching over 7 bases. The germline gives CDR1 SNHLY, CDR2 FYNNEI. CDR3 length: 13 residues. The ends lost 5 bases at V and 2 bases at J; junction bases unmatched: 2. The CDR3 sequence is CASSRGLNYGYTF. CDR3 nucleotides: TGTGCCAGCAGTAGGGGGCTGAACTATGGCTACACCTTC.

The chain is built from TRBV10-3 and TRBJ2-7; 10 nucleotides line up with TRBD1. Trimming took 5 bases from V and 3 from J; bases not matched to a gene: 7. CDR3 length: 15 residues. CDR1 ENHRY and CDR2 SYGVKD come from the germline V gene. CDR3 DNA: TGTGCCATCAGTACCCCTAGGACAGGGGGCTACGAGCAGTACTTC. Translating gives CAISTPRTGGYEQYF.

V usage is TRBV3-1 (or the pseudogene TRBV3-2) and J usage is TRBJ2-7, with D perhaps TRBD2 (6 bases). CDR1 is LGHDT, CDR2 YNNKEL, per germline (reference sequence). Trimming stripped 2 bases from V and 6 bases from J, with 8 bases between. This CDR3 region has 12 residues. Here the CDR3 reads CASSQRGFEQYF. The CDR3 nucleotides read TGTGCCAGCAGCCAACGGGGGTTCGAGCAGTACTTC.

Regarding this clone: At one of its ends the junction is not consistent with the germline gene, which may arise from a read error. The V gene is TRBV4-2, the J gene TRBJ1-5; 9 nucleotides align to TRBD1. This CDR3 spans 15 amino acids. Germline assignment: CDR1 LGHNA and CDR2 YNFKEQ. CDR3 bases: TGTGCCAGCAGCGAAGACAGGGGGGGCAATCAGCCCCAGCATTTT. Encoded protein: CASSEDRGGNQPQHF.

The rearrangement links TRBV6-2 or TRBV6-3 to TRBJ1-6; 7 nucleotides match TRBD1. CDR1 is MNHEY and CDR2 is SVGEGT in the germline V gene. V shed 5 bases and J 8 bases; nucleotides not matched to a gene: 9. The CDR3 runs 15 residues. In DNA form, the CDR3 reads TGTGCCAGCAGTCCCAGGACAGGAGGGGATTCACCCCTCCACTTT. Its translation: CASSPRTGGDSPLHF.

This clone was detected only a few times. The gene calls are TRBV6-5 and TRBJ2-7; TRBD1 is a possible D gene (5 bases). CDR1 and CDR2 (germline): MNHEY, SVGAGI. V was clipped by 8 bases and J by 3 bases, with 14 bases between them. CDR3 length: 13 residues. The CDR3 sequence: CASEPDSHYEQYF. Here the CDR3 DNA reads TGTGCCAGCGAACCTGACAGTCACTACGAGCAGTACTTC.

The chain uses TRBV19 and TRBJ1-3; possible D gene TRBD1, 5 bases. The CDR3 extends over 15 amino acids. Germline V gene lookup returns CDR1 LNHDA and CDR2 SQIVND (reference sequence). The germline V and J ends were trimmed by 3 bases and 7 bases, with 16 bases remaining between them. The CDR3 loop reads CASSIATVPSNTIYF. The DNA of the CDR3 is TGTGCCAGTAGTATTGCGACAGTCCCCAGCAACACCATATATTTT.

In DNA, the CDR3 is TGTGCCAGCAGCGGGGTCGACAGGGTTGGAGTCCGGGGTACGCAGTATTTT. It codes for CASSGVDRVGVRGTQYF. The rearrangement joins TRBV7-9 to TRBJ2-3, with 7 bases identical to TRBD1. V shed 5 bases, J shed 8 bases, and the junction held 19 bases outside the gene matches. The germline V gene has CDR1 SEHNR and CDR2 FQNEAQ (reference sequence). The CDR3 is 17 amino acids. The complete variable domain, with remaining parts taken from reference TRBV7-9 and TRBJ2-3, reads DTGVSQNPRHKITKRGQNVTFRCDPISEHNRLYWYRQTLGQGPEFLTYFQNEAQLEKSRLLSDRFSAERPKGSFSTLEIQRTEQGDSAMYLCASSGVDRVGVRGTQYFGPGTRLTVL.

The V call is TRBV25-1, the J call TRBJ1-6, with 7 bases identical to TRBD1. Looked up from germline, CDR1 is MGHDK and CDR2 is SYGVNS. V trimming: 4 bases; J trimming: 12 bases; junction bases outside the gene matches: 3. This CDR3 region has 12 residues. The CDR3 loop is CASSGAGGPLHF. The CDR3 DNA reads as TGTGCCAGCAGTGGGGCAGGGGGACCCCTCCACTTT.

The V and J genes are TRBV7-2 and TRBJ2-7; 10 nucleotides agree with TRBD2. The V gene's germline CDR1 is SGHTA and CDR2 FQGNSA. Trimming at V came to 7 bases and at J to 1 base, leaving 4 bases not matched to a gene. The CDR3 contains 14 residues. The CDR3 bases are TGTGCCAGCACCAGAGCGGGAGGGTCCTACGAGCAGTACTTC. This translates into CASTRAGGSYEQYF.

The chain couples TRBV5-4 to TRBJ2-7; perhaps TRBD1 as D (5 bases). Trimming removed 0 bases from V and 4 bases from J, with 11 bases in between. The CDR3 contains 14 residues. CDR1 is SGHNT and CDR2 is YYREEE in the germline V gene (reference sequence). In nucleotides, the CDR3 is TGTGCCAGCAGCTTGGCAGGGCTAAATTACGAGCAGTACTTC. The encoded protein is CASSLAGLNYEQYF.

CDR3 sequence (DNA): TGTGCCAGCAGTTACTCGATGAGTGACTATGGCTACACCTTC. Translating it yields CASSYSMSDYGYTF. The chain combines TRBV6-5 with TRBJ1-2; D remains ambiguous. Germline values: CDR1 MNHEY, CDR2 SVGAGI. V lost 0 bases and J lost 3, with 8 bases in between. The CDR3 totals 14 residues.

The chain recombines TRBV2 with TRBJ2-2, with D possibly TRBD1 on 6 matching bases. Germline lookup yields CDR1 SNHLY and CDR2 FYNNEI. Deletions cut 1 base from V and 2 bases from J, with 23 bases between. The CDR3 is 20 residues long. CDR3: CASSEVVGWDIGLNTGELFF. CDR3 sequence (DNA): TGTGCCAGCAGTGAAGTAGTGGGATGGGACATAGGACTTAACACCGGGGAGCTGTTTTTT.

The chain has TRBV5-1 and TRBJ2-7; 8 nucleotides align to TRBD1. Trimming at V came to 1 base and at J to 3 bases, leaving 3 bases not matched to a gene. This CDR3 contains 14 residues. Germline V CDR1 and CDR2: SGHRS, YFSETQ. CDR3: CASSLNGQGYEQYF. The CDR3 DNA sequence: TGCGCCAGCAGCTTGAATGGACAGGGCTACGAGCAGTACTTC.

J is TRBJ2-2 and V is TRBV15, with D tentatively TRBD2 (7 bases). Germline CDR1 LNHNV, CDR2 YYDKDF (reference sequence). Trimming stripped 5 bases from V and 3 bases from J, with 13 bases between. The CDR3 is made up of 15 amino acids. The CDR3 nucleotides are TGTGCCACCAGCTTTACGGGGGGCGACACCGGGGAGCTGTTTTTT. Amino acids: CATSFTGGDTGELFF.

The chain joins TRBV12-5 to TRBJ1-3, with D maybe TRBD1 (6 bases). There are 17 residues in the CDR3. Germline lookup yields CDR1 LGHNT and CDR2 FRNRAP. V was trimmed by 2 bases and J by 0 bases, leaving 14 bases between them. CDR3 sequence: CASGLFTGPLSGNTIYF. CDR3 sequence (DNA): TGTGCTAGTGGTTTGTTTACAGGGCCTCTCTCTGGAAACACCATATATTTT.

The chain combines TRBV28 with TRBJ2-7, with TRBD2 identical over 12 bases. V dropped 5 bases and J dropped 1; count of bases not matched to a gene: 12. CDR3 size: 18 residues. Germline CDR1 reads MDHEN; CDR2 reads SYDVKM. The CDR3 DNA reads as TGTGCCAGCAGTCCAGGGACTAGCGGGCCCCATCTTTCCTACGAGCAGTACTTC. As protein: CASSPGTSGPHLSYEQYF.